The 9 T cell receptor beta chains below come from one sample, sequenced in a study of blood T cell repertoires in COVID-19. Sequencing used immunoSEQ multiplex PCR; TCRdb keeps in-frame clones, though not all of them. The data show 25,000 to 35,000 clones, about 81% seen once. Source material: peripheral blood. These TCRs come from an elderly man with acute or convalescent COVID-19.

The rearrangement joins TRBV6-5 to TRBJ1-2, with 10 nucleotides matching TRBD1. The trim removed 10 bases at V and 4 bases at J, leaving 3 bases unmatched. The V gene's germline CDR1 is MNHEY and CDR2 SVGAGI. CDR3 length equals 12 residues. CDR3 loop: CATRTGGYGYTF. The CDR3 coding sequence is TGTGCCACCCGGACAGGGGGCTATGGCTACACCTTC.

This clone was observed a handful of times. J is TRBJ1-1 and V is TRBV6-6; D remains unclear. The germline V and J ends were trimmed by 0 bases and 10 bases, with 9 bases remaining between them. This CDR3 is built from 12 residues. Germline V gene data show CDR1 as MNHNY and CDR2 as SVGAGI (reference sequence). CDR3 DNA: TGTGCCAGCAGTTACTCGCCTTCAGGAGCTTTCTTT. Its translation is CASSYSPSGAFF.

J is TRBJ2-2 and V is TRBV5-6; D gene ambiguous. The germline gives CDR1 SGHDT, CDR2 YYEEEE. V was pared by 2 bases and J by 7 bases, with 12 bases between. The CDR3 runs 14 residues. The CDR3 here is CASSFSPHSGELFF. The CDR3 DNA reads TGTGCCAGCAGCTTCTCACCTCATAGCGGGGAGCTGTTTTTT.

This clone showed up just a few times. The J gene is TRBJ1-6, the V gene TRBV2; D possibly corresponds to TRBD1 (6 bases). This CDR3 is built from 15 residues. V lost 5 bases and J lost 8, with 16 bases in between. The germline gives CDR1 SNHLY, CDR2 FYNNEI. This CDR3 reads CASSPQSGQYSPLHF. The CDR3 DNA reads as TGTGCCAGCAGTCCCCAATCCGGACAGTATTCACCCCTCCACTTT.

This chain links TRBV10-3 with TRBJ2-1, with 10 bases identical to TRBD1. After removal of 5 bases from V and 8 bases from J, the junction contained 9 bases not matched to a gene. Germline lookup yields CDR1 ENHRY and CDR2 SYGVKD. The CDR3 runs to 15 residues. CDR3 sequence reads: CAISSPGQGIDEQFF. The CDR3 DNA follows: TGTGCCATCAGTTCCCCGGGACAGGGGATCGATGAGCAGTTCTTC.

This clone appeared a few times. The rearrangement joins TRBV10-3 to TRBJ1-3, with unresolved D. The CDR3 length is 14 residues. Between the trimmed V and J ends, which lost 3 bases and 6 bases, there was a span of 12 bases. The V gene's germline CDR1 is ENHRY and CDR2 SYGVKD. DNA of the CDR3: TGTGCCATCAGTGATGAGGGAGGCGAAAACACCATATATTTT. Translating gives CAISDEGGENTIYF.

J is TRBJ1-6 and V is TRBV6-2 or TRBV6-3; D perhaps matches TRBD1 (5 bases). Trimming removed 4 bases at V and 7 bases at J, with 14 bases between. Germline assignment: CDR1 MNHEY and CDR2 SVGEGT. The CDR3 has 15 amino acids. In DNA form, the CDR3 reads TGTGCCAGCAGTTGGGGTACAGGACCGAATTCACCCCTCCACTTT. This encodes CASSWGTGPNSPLHF.

The chain is built from TRBV14 and TRBJ1-6, with D tentatively TRBD1 (5 bases). This CDR3 has 14 residues. V gave up 3 bases and J gave up 3 bases, with 6 bases separating them. Germline CDR1 SGHDN, CDR2 FVKESK. The DNA for the CDR3 is TGTGCCAGCAGCCATAGGGGCTATAATTCACCCCTCCACTTT. This translates into CASSHRGYNSPLHF.

The sample holds one count of this clone. V gene TRBV5-1 combines with J gene TRBJ2-7; D is uncertain. V was pared by 4 bases and J by 7 bases, with 9 bases between. The CDR3 has 11 amino acids. Germline V CDR1 and CDR2: SGHRS, YFSETQ. This CDR3 is CASSAGREQYF. CDR3 sequence (DNA): TGCGCCAGCAGCGCAGGTAGGGAGCAGTACTTC.